This T cell receptor (beta chain) was observed in a study of T cells after yellow fever vaccination. Notes on the study in general: A weaker secondary response peaked on day 5, the primary on day 15. After the booster, 96% of CD4 and more than 75% of CD8 primary-response clones were re-detected. Of the clonotypes, a small share occurred in both CD4 and CD8 compartments.

This clonotype was detected many times. Its antigen is unknown. From germline, CDR1 is MNHNS and CDR2 SASEGT. Trimming cost V 6 bases and J 4 bases, with 12 bases left between them. The CDR3 has 13 amino acids. One entry per CDR3 protein results from TCRdb running MiXCR on the 5' RACE reads. The data show about 63,000 distinct CDR3 sequences, 7.4% seen once. This TCR was recovered from a man aged 25-45 years who received the YFV17D yellow fever vaccine. Sequencing was performed on CD8+ T cells sorted from PBMCs, taken 15 days after the yellow fever booster vaccination. The chain recombines TRBV6-1 with TRBJ1-2, with D perhaps matching TRBD1 (6 bases). CDR3 sequence (DNA): TGTGCCAGCAGACTAGGACAGTCCTATGGCTACACCTTC. This gives the protein CASRLGQSYGYTF.